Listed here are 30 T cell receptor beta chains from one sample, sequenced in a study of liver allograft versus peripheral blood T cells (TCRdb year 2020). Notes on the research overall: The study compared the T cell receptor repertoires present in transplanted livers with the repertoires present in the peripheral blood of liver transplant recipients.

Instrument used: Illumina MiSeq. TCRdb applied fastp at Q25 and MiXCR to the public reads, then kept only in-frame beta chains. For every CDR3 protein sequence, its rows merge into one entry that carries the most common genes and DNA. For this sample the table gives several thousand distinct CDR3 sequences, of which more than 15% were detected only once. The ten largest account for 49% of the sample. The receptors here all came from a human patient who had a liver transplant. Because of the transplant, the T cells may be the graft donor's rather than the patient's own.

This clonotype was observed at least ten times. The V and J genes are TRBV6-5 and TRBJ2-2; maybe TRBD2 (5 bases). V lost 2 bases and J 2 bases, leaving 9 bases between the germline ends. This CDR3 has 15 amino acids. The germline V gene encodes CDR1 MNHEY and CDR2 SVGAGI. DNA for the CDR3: TGTGCCAGCAGTTACGTTAGCGTAAACACCGGGGAGCTGTTTTTT. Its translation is CASSYVSVNTGELFF.

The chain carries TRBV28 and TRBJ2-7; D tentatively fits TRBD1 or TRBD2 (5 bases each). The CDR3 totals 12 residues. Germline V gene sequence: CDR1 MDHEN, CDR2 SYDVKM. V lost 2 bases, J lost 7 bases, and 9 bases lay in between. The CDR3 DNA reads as TGTGCCAGCAGTTTAGGGGGTATTGAGCAGTACTTC. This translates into CASSLGGIEQYF.

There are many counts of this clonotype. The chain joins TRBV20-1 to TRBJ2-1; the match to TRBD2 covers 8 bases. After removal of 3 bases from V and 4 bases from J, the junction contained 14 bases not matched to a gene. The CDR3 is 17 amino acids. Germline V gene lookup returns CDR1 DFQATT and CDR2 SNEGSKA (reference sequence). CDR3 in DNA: TGCAGTGCTAGTGTGGGTTTAGCGGGGAGGATTTACAATGAGCAGTTCTTC. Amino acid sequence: CSASVGLAGRIYNEQFF.

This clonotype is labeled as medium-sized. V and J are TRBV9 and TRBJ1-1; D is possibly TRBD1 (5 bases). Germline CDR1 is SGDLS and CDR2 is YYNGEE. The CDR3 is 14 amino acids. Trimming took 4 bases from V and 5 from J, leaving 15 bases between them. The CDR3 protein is CASSPFGGGTEAFF. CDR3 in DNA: TGTGCCAGCAGCCCCTTTGGGGGAGGTACTGAAGCTTTCTTT. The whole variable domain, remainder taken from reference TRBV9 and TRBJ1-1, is DSGVTQTPKHLITATGQRVTLRCSPRSGDLSVYWYQQSLDQGLQFLIQYYNGEERAKGNILERFSAQQFPDLHSELNLSSLELGDSALYFCASSPFGGGTEAFFGQGTRLTVV.

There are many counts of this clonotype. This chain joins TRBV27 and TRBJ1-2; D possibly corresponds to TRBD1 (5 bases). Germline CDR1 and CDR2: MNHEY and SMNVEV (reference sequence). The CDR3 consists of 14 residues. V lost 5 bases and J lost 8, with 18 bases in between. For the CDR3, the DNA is TGTGCCAGCAGTCCGAGGGCGAGGGGCCTCGGCTACACCTTC. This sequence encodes CASSPRARGLGYTF.

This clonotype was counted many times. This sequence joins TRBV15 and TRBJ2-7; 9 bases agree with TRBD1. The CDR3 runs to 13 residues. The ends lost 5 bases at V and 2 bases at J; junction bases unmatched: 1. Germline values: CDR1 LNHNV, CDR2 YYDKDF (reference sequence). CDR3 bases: TGTGCCACCAGCTGGGACAGGGCCTACGAGCAGTACTTC. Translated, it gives CATSWDRAYEQYF.

In DNA, the CDR3 is TGTGCCAGCAGCCCAGGGGCGTCGAGCAATCAGCCCCAGCATTTT. It encodes CASSPGASSNQPQHF. V is TRBV9 and J is TRBJ1-5; perhaps TRBD1 as D (6 bases). With 4 bases removed from V and 1 base from J, the gap between germline ends came to 12 bases. Germline-derived CDR1 and CDR2 are SGDLS and YYNGEE. This CDR3 comprises 15 residues. Drawing the rest from reference TRBV9 and TRBJ1-5, the complete variable domain is DSGVTQTPKHLITATGQRVTLRCSPRSGDLSVYWYQQSLDQGLQFLIQYYNGEERAKGNILERFSAQQFPDLHSELNLSSLELGDSALYFCASSPGASSNQPQHFGDGTRLSIL.

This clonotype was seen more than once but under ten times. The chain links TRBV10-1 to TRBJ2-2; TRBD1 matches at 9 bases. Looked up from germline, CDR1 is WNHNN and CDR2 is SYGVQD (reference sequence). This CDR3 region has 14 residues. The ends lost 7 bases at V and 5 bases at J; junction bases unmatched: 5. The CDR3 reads CASTGTGRTGELFF. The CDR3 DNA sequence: TGCGCCAGCACCGGGACAGGGCGGACCGGGGAGCTGTTTTTT.

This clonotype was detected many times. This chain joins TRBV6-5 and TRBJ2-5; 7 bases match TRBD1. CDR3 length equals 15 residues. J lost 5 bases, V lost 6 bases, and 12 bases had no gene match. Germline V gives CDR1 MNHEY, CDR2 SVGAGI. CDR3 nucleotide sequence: TGTGCCAGCAGGACAGGGTGGGGGCGGCTTGAGACCCAGTACTTC. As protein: CASRTGWGRLETQYF.

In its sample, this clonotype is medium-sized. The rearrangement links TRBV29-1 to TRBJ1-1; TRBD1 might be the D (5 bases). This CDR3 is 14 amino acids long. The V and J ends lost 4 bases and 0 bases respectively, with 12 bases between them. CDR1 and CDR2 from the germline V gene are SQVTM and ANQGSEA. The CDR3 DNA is TGCAGCGTTGCCCAGACAGAGTTGAACACTGAAGCTTTCTTT. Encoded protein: CSVAQTELNTEAFF. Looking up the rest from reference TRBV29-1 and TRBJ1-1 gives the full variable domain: SAVISQKPSRDICQRGTSLTIQCQVDSQVTMMFWYRQQPGQSLTLIATANQGSEATYESGFVIDKFPISRPNLTFSTLTVSNMSPEDSSIYLCSVAQTELNTEAFFGQGTRLTVV.

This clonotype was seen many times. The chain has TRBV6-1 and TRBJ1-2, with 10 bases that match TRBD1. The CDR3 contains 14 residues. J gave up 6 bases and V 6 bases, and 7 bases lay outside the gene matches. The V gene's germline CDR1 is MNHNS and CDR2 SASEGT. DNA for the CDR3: TGTGCCAGCAGCCTGGGACAGGGGATCAATGGCTACACCTTC. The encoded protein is CASSLGQGINGYTF.

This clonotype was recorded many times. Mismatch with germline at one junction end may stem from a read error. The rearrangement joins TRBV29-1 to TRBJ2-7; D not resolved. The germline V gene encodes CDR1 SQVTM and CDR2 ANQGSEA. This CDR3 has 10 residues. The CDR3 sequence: CSVQDYEQYF. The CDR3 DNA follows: TGCAGCGTTCAAGACTACGAGCAGTACTTC.

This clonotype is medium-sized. The CDR3 spells CAIQAADRAIQETQYF. Here the CDR3 DNA reads TGTGCCATACAGGCCGCCGACAGGGCTATCCAAGAGACCCAGTACTTC. V is TRBV10-3 and J is TRBJ2-5; 7 bases are a match to TRBD1. The ends lost 9 bases at V and 1 base at J; junction bases unmatched: 14. Germline CDR1 is ENHRY and CDR2 is SYGVKD. CDR3 length: 16 residues.

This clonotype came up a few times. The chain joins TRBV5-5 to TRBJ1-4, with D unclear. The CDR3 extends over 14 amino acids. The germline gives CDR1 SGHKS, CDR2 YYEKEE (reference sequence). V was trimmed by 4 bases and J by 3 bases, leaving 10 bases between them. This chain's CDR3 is CASSGGRSNEKLFF. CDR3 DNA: TGTGCCAGCAGCGGAGGACGGTCTAATGAAAAACTGTTTTTT.

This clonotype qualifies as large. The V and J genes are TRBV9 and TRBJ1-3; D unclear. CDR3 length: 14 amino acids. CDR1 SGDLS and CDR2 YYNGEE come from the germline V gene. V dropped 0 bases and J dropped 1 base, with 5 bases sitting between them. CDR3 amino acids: CASSVAGSGNTIYF. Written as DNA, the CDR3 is TGTGCCAGCAGCGTAGCGGGGTCTGGAAACACCATATATTTT.

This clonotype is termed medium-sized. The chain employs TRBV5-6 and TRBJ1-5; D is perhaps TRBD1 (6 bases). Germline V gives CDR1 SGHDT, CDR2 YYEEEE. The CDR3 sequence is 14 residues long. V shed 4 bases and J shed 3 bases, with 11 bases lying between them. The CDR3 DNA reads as TGTGCCAGCAGCGTACAGGGAAACAATCAGCCCCAGCATTTT. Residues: CASSVQGNNQPQHF.

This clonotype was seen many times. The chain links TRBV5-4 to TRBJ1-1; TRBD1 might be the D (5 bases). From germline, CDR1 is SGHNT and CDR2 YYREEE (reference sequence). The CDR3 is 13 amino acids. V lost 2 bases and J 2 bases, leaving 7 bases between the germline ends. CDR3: CASSLGANTEAFF. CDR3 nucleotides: TGTGCCAGCAGCTTAGGGGCCAACACTGAAGCTTTCTTT.

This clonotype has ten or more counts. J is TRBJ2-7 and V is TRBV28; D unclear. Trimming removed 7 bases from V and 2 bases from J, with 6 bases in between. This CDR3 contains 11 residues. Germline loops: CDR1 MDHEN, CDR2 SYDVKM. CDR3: CASTGPYEQYF. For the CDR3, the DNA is TGTGCCAGCACAGGTCCCTACGAGCAGTACTTC.

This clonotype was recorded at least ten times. In DNA, the CDR3 is TGTGCCAGCAGCACGTCCCTTGAACGTGACTATGAGCAGTTCTTC. Translation gives CASSTSLERDYEQFF. The J gene is TRBJ2-1, the V gene TRBV28; D gene ambiguous. Germline CDR1 is MDHEN and CDR2 is SYDVKM. V gave up 6 bases and J gave up 8 bases, with 20 bases separating them. This CDR3 contains 15 residues.

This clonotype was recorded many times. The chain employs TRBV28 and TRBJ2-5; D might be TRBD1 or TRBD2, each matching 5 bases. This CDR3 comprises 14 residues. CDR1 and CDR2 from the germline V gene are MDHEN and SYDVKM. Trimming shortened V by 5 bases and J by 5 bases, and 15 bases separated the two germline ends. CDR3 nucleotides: TGTGCCAGCAGTACCCTGGGGCCGGGGGAGACCCAGTACTTC. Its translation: CASSTLGPGETQYF.

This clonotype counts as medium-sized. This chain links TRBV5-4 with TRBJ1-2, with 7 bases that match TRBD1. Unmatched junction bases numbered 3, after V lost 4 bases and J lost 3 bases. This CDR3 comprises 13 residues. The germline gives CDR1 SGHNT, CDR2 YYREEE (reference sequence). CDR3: CASSLDRDYGYTF. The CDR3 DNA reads TGTGCCAGCAGCCTCGACAGGGACTATGGCTACACCTTC.

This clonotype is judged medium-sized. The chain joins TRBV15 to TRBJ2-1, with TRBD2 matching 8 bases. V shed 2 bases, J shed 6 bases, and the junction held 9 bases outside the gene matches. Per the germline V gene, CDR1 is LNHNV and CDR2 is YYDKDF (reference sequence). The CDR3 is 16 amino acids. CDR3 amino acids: CATSRTESGGSNEQFF. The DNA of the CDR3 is TGTGCCACCAGCAGAACGGAGAGCGGGGGTTCCAATGAGCAGTTCTTC.

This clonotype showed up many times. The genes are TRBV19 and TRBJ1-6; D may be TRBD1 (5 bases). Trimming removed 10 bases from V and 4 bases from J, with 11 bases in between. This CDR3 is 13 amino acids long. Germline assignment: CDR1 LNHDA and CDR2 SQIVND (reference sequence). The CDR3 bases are TGTGCCACCTGGGGGGGTTATAATTCACCCCTCCACTTT. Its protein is CATWGGYNSPLHF.

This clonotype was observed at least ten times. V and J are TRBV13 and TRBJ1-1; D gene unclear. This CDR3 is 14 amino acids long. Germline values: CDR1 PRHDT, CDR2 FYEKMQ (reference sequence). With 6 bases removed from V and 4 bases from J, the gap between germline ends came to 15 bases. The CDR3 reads CASRLSEVGTEAFF. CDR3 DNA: TGTGCCAGCAGACTTTCGGAGGTTGGCACTGAAGCTTTCTTT.

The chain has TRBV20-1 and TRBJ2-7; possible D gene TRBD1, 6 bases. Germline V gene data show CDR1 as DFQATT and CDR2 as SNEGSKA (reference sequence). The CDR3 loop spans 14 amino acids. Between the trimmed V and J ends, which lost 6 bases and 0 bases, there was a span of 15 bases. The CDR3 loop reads CSARGQRNSYEQYF. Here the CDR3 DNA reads TGCAGTGCCAGGGGTCAGCGGAACTCCTACGAGCAGTACTTC.

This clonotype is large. The CDR3 DNA sequence: TGTGCCAGCAGCTTAGTAGTCGGGACAGGGATGATGAACACTGAAGCTTTCTTT. As protein: CASSLVVGTGMMNTEAFF. The chain couples TRBV13 to TRBJ1-1, with 9 bases lining up with TRBD1. The germline CDR1 and CDR2 sequences are PRHDT and FYEKMQ (reference sequence). V was pared by 1 base and J by 0 bases, with 9 bases of the junction left unmatched. CDR3 length: 18 residues. The whole variable domain, filled in from reference TRBV13 and TRBJ1-1, reads AAGVIQSPRHLIKEKRETATLKCYPIPRHDTVYWYQQGPGQDPQFLISFYEKMQSDKGSIPDRFSAQQFSDYHSELNMSSLELGDSALYFCASSLVVGTGMMNTEAFFGQGTRLTVV.

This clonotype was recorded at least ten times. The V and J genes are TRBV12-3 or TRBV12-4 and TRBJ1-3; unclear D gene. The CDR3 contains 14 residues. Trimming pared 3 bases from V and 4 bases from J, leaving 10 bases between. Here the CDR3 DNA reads TGTGCCAGCAGTTTTGGCAGGTCGGGAAACACCATATATTTT. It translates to CASSFGRSGNTIYF.

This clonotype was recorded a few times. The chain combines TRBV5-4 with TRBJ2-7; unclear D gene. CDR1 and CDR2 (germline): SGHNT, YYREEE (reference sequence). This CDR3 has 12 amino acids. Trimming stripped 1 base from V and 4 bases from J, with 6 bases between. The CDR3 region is CASSLFGYEQYF. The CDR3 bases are TGTGCCAGCAGCTTGTTTGGGTACGAGCAGTACTTC.

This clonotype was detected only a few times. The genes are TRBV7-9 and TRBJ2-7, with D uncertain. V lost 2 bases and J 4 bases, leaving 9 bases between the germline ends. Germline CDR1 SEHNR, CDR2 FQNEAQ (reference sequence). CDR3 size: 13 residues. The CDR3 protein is CASSLLPAYEQYF. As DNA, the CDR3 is TGTGCCAGCAGCTTACTCCCAGCGTACGAGCAGTACTTC.

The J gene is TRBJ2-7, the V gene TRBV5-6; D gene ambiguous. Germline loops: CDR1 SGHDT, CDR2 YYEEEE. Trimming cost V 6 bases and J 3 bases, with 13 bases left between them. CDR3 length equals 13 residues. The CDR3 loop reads CASTQNTNYEQYF. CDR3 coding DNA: TGTGCCAGCACCCAAAATACTAACTACGAGCAGTACTTC.